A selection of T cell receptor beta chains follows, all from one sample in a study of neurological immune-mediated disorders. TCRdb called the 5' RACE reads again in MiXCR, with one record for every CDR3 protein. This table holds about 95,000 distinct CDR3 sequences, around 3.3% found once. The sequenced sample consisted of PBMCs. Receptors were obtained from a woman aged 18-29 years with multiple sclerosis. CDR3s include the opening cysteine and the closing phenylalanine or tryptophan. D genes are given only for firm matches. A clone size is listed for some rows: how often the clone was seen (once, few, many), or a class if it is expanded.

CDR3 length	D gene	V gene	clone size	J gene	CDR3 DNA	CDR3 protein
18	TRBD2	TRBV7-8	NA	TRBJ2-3	TGTGCCAGCAGCTCGGGACTAGCGGGAGTGTCGGTCACAGATACGCAGTATTTT	CASSSGLAGVSVTDTQYF
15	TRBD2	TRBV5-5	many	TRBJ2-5	TGTGCCAGCAGATTTAGCGGGGGGGCCGCGGAGACCCAGTACTTC	CASRFSGGAAETQYF
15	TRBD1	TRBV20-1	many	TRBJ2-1	TGCAGTGCCCCCCGCCGGGACAGGGGATACAATGAGCAGTTCTTC	CSAPRRDRGYNEQFF
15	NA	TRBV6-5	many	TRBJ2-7	TGTGCCAGCAGTTACTCGATAACGGGGTCCTACGAGCAGTACTTC	CASSYSITGSYEQYF
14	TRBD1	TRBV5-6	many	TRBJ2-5	TGTGCCAGCAGCCAGGGACAGGGCTGGGAGACCCAGTACTTC	CASSQGQGWETQYF
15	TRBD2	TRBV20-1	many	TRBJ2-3	TGCAGTGTTAGAAAGCCTAGCGGTAACACAGATACGCAGTATTTT	CSVRKPSGNTDTQYF
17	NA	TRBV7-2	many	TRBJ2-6	TGTGCCAGCAGCTTAAAGGGATCGCTCTCTGGGGCCAACGTCCTGACTTTC	CASSLKGSLSGANVLTF
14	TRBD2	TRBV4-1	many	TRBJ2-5	TGCGCCAGCAGCGCGGTAGCGGGAGAAGAGACCCAGTACTTC	CASSAVAGEETQYF
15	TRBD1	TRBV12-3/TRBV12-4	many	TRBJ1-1	TGTGCCAGCAGTGCGACAGGGAACGAGAACACTGAAGCTTTCTTT	CASSATGNENTEAFF
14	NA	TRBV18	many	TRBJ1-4	TGTGCCAGCTCACCCCTCGGGTCGGGGGAAAAACTGTTTTTT	CASSPLGSGEKLFF
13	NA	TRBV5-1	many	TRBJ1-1	TGCGCCAGCAGCTTGGGATCGAACACTGAAGCTTTCTTT	CASSLGSNTEAFF